Shown below are 30 T cell receptor beta chains from a single sample sequenced in a study of T-cell reconstitution after alpha-beta-depleted transplantation in children. As it was prepared, the TCRbeta library received unique molecular identifiers. TCRdb passed the PCR reads through MiXCR, listing each CDR3 protein once. The table has about 240,000 distinct CDR3 sequences, 20% to 30% seen once. Source: PBMCs, taken before TCRalphabeta/CD19-depleted stem cell transplant. These receptors were collected from a girl aged 2 to 9 with Fanconi anemia, due to receive a stem cell transplant.

This chain joins TRBV20-1 and TRBJ1-5, with 8 bases fitting TRBD1. Per germline, CDR1 DFQATT and CDR2 SNEGSKA (reference sequence). The CDR3 is 16 residues long. The trim removed 2 bases at V and 3 bases at J, leaving 9 bases unmatched. CDR3 sequence: CSARPLRTGINQPQHF. As DNA, the CDR3 is TGCAGTGCTAGACCCCTCCGGACAGGGATCAATCAGCCCCAGCATTTT.

The V and J genes are TRBV12-3 or TRBV12-4 and TRBJ2-5, with 16 bases identical to TRBD2. The CDR3 covers 16 residues. V lost 5 bases to trimming and J lost 3 bases; unmatched junction nucleotides: 3. The CDR3 coding sequence is TGTGCCAGCAGTATGGGACTAGCGGGGGGGGAAGAGACCCAGTACTTC. Residues: CASSMGLAGGEETQYF.

In the case of this clonotype: This clone may be a read error of a much larger clone one base away. This chain joins TRBV7-2 and TRBJ2-7, with 7 bases that match TRBD1. Per germline, CDR1 SGHTA and CDR2 FQGNSA. The CDR3 length is 16 residues. The CDR3 DNA follows: TGTGCCAGCAGCTTAGTTATTACACAGGGGTCCTACCAGCAGTACTTC. As protein: CASSLVITQGSYQQYF.

This clonotype appeared a few times. The chain couples TRBV20-1 to TRBJ2-5, with TRBD1 as a possible D gene (5 bases). Germline V gives CDR1 DFQATT, CDR2 SNEGSKA (reference sequence). CDR3 length equals 12 residues. Trimming cost V 4 bases and J 2 bases, with 8 bases left between them. The chain's CDR3 is CSAIRGQETQYF. The CDR3 DNA reads TGCAGTGCTATTAGGGGACAAGAGACCCAGTACTTC.

This clonotype was found many times. The chain has TRBV12-3 or TRBV12-4 and TRBJ2-7, with TRBD1 identical over 10 bases. The CDR3 contains 14 residues. J lost 7 bases, V lost 5 bases, and 8 bases had no gene match. CDR3 residues: CASSTGTGAGEQYF. DNA for the CDR3: TGTGCCAGCAGTACCGGGACAGGGGCGGGGGAGCAGTACTTC.

J is TRBJ2-3 and V is TRBV28, with 8 nucleotides matching TRBD2. The germline V gene has CDR1 MDHEN and CDR2 SYDVKM. J was trimmed by 0 bases and V by 5 bases; bases with no gene match: 10. The CDR3 is made up of 17 amino acids. CDR3 protein: CASSPVIAGTSTDTQYF. The CDR3 DNA sequence: TGTGCCAGCAGTCCGGTCATAGCGGGGACTAGCACAGATACGCAGTATTTT.

This chain links TRBV20-1 with TRBJ2-4, with TRBD2 matching over 8 bases. Per germline, CDR1 DFQATT and CDR2 SNEGSKA (reference sequence). The CDR3 totals 10 residues. The trim removed 7 bases at V and 13 bases at J, leaving 6 bases unmatched. This chain's CDR3 is CSVWTSSQYF. The DNA of the CDR3 is TGCAGTGTCTGGACTAGCTCACAGTACTTC.

This clonotype was picked up many times. The J gene is TRBJ2-7, the V gene TRBV29-1; D gene ambiguous. This CDR3 is built from 11 residues. Germline V gene lookup returns CDR1 SQVTM and CDR2 ANQGSEA. V lost 4 bases and J 4 bases, leaving 8 bases between the germline ends. CDR3 in DNA: TGCAGCGTTGTAACGGTTTACGAGCAGTACTTC. As protein: CSVVTVYEQYF.

This clonotype was seen a few times. V is TRBV29-1 and J is TRBJ2-7, with 11 bases lining up with TRBD1. Germline CDR1 and CDR2: SQVTM and ANQGSEA. The CDR3 is made up of 15 amino acids. The J segment lost 4 bases and the V segment lost 4 bases, leaving 9 bases of the junction unmatched. Here the CDR3 DNA reads TGCAGCGTTGCGGGAGGGGGACAGGGGGGGTACGAGCAGTACTTC. It codes for CSVAGGGQGGYEQYF.

The chain links TRBV29-1 to TRBJ2-7; TRBD2 matches at 7 bases. V shed 7 bases and J 2 bases; nucleotides not matched to a gene: 11. Germline V CDR1 and CDR2: SQVTM, ANQGSEA. CDR3 length: 14 residues. CDR3 DNA: TGCAGCGCGGCTATAGCGGGTGGGACCTACGAGCAGTACTTC. Translating it yields CSAAIAGGTYEQYF.

CDR3 loop: CASSLRDGRYGYTF. In DNA, the CDR3 is TGCGCCAGCAGCTTGAGGGACGGCCGCTATGGCTACACCTTC. The J gene is TRBJ1-2, the V gene TRBV5-1; a possible D gene is TRBD1 (5 bases). The CDR3 spans 14 residues. V gave up 1 base and J gave up 4 bases, with 11 bases separating them. Germline V gene data show CDR1 as SGHRS and CDR2 as YFSETQ.

This clonotype showed up just a few times. The gene calls are TRBV6-1 and TRBJ2-7, with 11 positions matching TRBD2. From germline, CDR1 is MNHNS and CDR2 SASEGT. The CDR3 loop spans 15 amino acids. The junction had 7 bases not matched to a gene; V was cut back by 6 bases and J by 3 bases. For the CDR3, the DNA is TGTGCCAGCAGACCACTAGCGGGAGTTTTCTACGAGCAGTACTTC. Its protein product is CASRPLAGVFYEQYF.

The V and J genes are TRBV20-1 and TRBJ1-1; TRBD1 matches at 7 bases. The germline CDR1 and CDR2 sequences are DFQATT and SNEGSKA (reference sequence). This CDR3 is built from 14 residues. V shed 5 bases, J shed 3 bases, and the junction held 9 bases outside the gene matches. Here the CDR3 reads CSARKTGEHTEAFF. The CDR3 DNA sequence: TGCAGTGCTCGAAAAACAGGGGAACACACTGAAGCTTTCTTT.

The rearrangement uses TRBV4-2 and TRBJ2-3; 8 bases are shared with TRBD1. V shed 0 bases and J 11 bases; nucleotides not matched to a gene: 4. Germline values: CDR1 LGHNA, CDR2 YNFKEQ. The CDR3 is 13 amino acids. The CDR3 reads CASSQEMGTGQYF. The CDR3 DNA is TGTGCCAGCAGCCAAGAAATGGGGACAGGGCAGTATTTT.

The gene calls are TRBV29-1 and TRBJ2-7; 9 bases are shared with TRBD1. There are 12 residues in the CDR3. The germline V gene has CDR1 SQVTM and CDR2 ANQGSEA. The V gene end was trimmed by 7 bases and the J gene end by 4 bases; junction bases not matched to a gene: 5. CDR3 in DNA: TGCAGCGCTGAGGGGACAGGGTACGAGCAGTACTTC. Translation: CSAEGTGYEQYF.

This clonotype was seen at least ten times. The V gene is TRBV7-2, the J gene TRBJ2-1; D gene ambiguous. Germline V gene data show CDR1 as SGHTA and CDR2 as FQGNSA. The CDR3 runs to 12 residues. V was trimmed by 7 bases and J by 7 bases, leaving 11 bases between them. CDR3 amino acids: CASTNSANEQFF. The CDR3 coding sequence is TGTGCCAGCACCAACAGCGCTAATGAGCAGTTCTTC.

This clonotype was seen a few times. The CDR3 here is CASGDRRGEQYF. The CDR3 DNA reads TGTGCTAGTGGGGACCGACGGGGGGAGCAGTACTTC. V usage is TRBV12-5 and J usage is TRBJ2-7, with a tentative D call TRBD2 (6 bases). Trimming left V 6 bases short and J 7 bases short, with 13 bases between. Germline V gives CDR1 LGHNT, CDR2 FRNRAP. This CDR3 has 12 residues.

This clonotype was observed many times. The chain carries TRBV29-1 and TRBJ1-1; D perhaps matches TRBD1 (5 bases). Germline CDR1 reads SQVTM; CDR2 reads ANQGSEA. The CDR3 length is 13 residues. The ends were cut back, 3 bases at V and 1 base at J, with 9 bases in the middle. The CDR3 nucleotides read TGCAGCGTTGAGGCAGGGTCGAACACTGAAGCTTTCTTT. It yields the protein CSVEAGSNTEAFF.

The J gene is TRBJ2-3, the V gene TRBV20-1; 7 bases fit TRBD2. Trimming cost V 1 base and J 4 bases; bases outside gene matches: 14. The CDR3 totals 17 residues. The germline gives CDR1 DFQATT, CDR2 SNEGSKA (reference sequence). For the CDR3, the DNA is TGCAGTGCTAGAGGTCTCGTGGGGGAGGGCCGGGCAGATACGCAGTATTTT. Protein sequence: CSARGLVGEGRADTQYF.

V usage is TRBV20-1 and J usage is TRBJ1-2; D is ambiguous. Trimming left V 1 base short and J 7 bases short, with 19 bases between. The CDR3 totals 15 residues. CDR1 DFQATT and CDR2 SNEGSKA come from the germline V gene (reference sequence). The CDR3 region is CSARVWRESPIGYTF. CDR3 in DNA: TGCAGTGCTAGAGTTTGGAGGGAATCGCCTATTGGCTACACCTTC.

This chain joins TRBV5-1 and TRBJ2-7, with 11 bases lining up with TRBD2. This CDR3 is built from 15 residues. The germline CDR1 and CDR2 sequences are SGHRS and YFSETQ. The V and J ends lost 1 base and 6 bases, in that order; junction bases with no gene match: 6. CDR3 sequence (DNA): TGCGCCAGCAGCTTGCTGGGGACTAGCGGTCCCGAGCAGTACTTC. Translating gives CASSLLGTSGPEQYF.

This clonotype was seen ten or more times. J is TRBJ2-7 and V is TRBV20-1; 10 nucleotides match TRBD1. Germline loops: CDR1 DFQATT, CDR2 SNEGSKA (reference sequence). The CDR3 has 15 residues. Trimming cost V 0 bases and J 4 bases; bases outside gene matches: 6. The CDR3 region is CSARDLGQGGYEQYF. In nucleotides, the CDR3 is TGCAGTGCTAGAGATCTCGGACAGGGGGGTTACGAGCAGTACTTC.

This clonotype was seen a few times. This chain links TRBV20-1 with TRBJ1-3; D perhaps matches TRBD1 (5 bases). V lost 0 bases to trimming and J lost 4 bases, with 10 bases between them. Per germline, CDR1 DFQATT and CDR2 SNEGSKA (reference sequence). CDR3 length: 14 amino acids. This CDR3 reads CSARDGRDGNTIYF. CDR3 coding DNA: TGCAGTGCTAGAGATGGCAGGGACGGAAACACCATATATTTT.

This clonotype was recorded at least ten times. The DNA for the CDR3 is TGCGCCAGCAGCGAAACTATCGCCTACGAGCAGTACTTC. Translation: CASSETIAYEQYF. The chain combines TRBV5-1 with TRBJ2-7; D gene uncertain. Germline values: CDR1 SGHRS, CDR2 YFSETQ. CDR3 size: 13 residues. The V and J ends lost 4 bases and 2 bases respectively, with 10 bases between them. Full variable domain (rest looked up from reference TRBV5-1 and TRBJ2-7): KAGVTQTPRYLIKTRGQQVTLSCSPISGHRSVSWYQQTPGQGLQFLFEYFSETQRNKGNFPGRFSGRQFSNSRSEMNVSTLELGDSALYLCASSETIAYEQYFGPGTRLTVT.

This clonotype has ten or more counts. This chain uses TRBV29-1 with TRBJ2-5, with a weak D call TRBD2 (6 bases). This CDR3 contains 15 residues. The germline gives CDR1 SQVTM, CDR2 ANQGSEA. Trimming pared 0 bases from V and 4 bases from J, leaving 15 bases between. The CDR3 protein is CSVEDLWVEGETQYF. In DNA form, the CDR3 reads TGCAGCGTTGAAGATCTTTGGGTGGAGGGAGAGACCCAGTACTTC.

The chain has TRBV7-2 and TRBJ2-1, with a possible D match to TRBD2 (5 bases). Between the trimmed V and J ends, which lost 10 bases and 11 bases, there was a span of 15 bases. Germline values: CDR1 SGHTA, CDR2 FQGNSA. The CDR3 runs 11 residues. CDR3 coding DNA: TGTGCCACGATTGGCGGGTCAAAGCAGTTCTTC. Translated, it gives CATIGGSKQFF.

This clonotype has a count of ten or more. The rearrangement joins TRBV13 to TRBJ2-1; D remains unclear. Germline CDR1 and CDR2: PRHDT and FYEKMQ (reference sequence). The CDR3 consists of 13 residues. The V and J ends lost 1 base and 7 bases respectively, with 8 bases between them. The CDR3 here is CASSLALINEQFF. The CDR3 DNA reads as TGTGCCAGCAGCTTAGCACTCATTAATGAGCAGTTCTTC.

This clonotype was observed a few times. This chain joins TRBV7-3 and TRBJ2-2, with D perhaps matching TRBD1 (7 bases). Trimming shortened V by 5 bases and J by 6 bases, and 16 bases separated the two germline ends. CDR1 and CDR2 from the germline V gene are SGHTA and FQGTGA. The CDR3 runs to 15 residues. CDR3 protein: CASSRQGGGAGELFF. The CDR3 DNA is TGTGCCAGCAGCCGACAGGGAGGAGGCGCCGGGGAGCTGTTTTTT.

The chain uses TRBV11-2 and TRBJ2-1; 10 nucleotides agree with TRBD2. The CDR3 extends over 14 amino acids. The J segment lost 8 bases and the V segment lost 3 bases, leaving 4 bases of the junction unmatched. Germline CDR1 is SGHAT and CDR2 is FQNNGV. The CDR3 DNA sequence: TGTGCCAGCAGCTTGGCTAGCGGGAGTGATGAGCAGTTCTTC. This encodes CASSLASGSDEQFF.

This clonotype appeared a few times. The CDR3 sequence is CASSLKPGNTIYF. The CDR3 bases are TGTGCCAGCAGTCTTAAACCTGGAAACACCATATATTTT. The gene calls are TRBV12-3 or TRBV12-4 and TRBJ1-3; no clear D gene. The V end lost 5 bases, the J end lost 2 bases, and 7 bases lay between the germline ends. This CDR3 comprises 13 residues.